These T cell receptor beta chains were read from a single sample in a study of shared clonotypes between healthy human individuals. Repertoires were generated with immunoSEQ multiplex PCR, while TCRdb's copy carries only in-frame clones and drops some. The profile shows about 480,000 clones, roughly 79% of them singletons. Material: PBMCs. These receptors were collected from a woman aged 40 to 49 in good health. Some clones in this sample may be carry-over from other donors' samples. Both conserved end residues are part of each CDR3. D genes are given only for firm matches. A clone size is listed for some rows: how often the clone was seen (once, few, many), or a class if it is expanded.

J gene	D gene	V gene	clone size	CDR3 protein	CDR3 DNA
TRBJ1-2	TRBD1	TRBV6-5	-	CASSLDRESYGYTF	TGTGCCAGCAGCCTCGACAGGGAATCCTATGGCTACACCTTC
TRBJ2-2	-	TRBV4-2	once	CASSQGVGELFF	TGTGCCAGCAGCCAGGGGGTCGGGGAGCTGTTTTTT
TRBJ1-2	-	TRBV7-2	-	CASTPLRGYTF	TGTGCCAGCACCCCATTAAGAGGCTACACCTTC
TRBJ2-5	TRBD2	TRBV20-1	-	CSASLREAQYF	TGCAGTGCTAGTCTGCGGGAGGCCCAGTACTTC
TRBJ2-2	-	TRBV7-2	-	CASSFGSANTGELFF	TGTGCCAGCAGCTTCGGGTCCGCTAACACCGGGGAGCTGTTTTTT
TRBJ2-4	TRBD2	TRBV2	-	CASRATSGGPLAKNIQYF	TGTGCCAGCAGAGCAACTAGCGGGGGGCCGTTAGCCAAAAACATTCAGTACTTC
TRBJ2-1	TRBD2	TRBV19	-	CASSVRLEAGTGEQFF	TGTGCCAGTAGTGTCAGACTAGAAGCGGGGACCGGTGAGCAGTTCTTC
TRBJ1-1	-	TRBV7-6	-	CASSFSLNTEAFF	TGTGCCAGCAGCTTCAGTCTGAACACTGAAGCTTTCTTT
TRBJ2-7	TRBD1	TRBV28	-	CASSTPPHRGSYEQYF	TGTGCCAGCAGTACACCTCCCCACAGGGGTTCCTACGAGCAGTACTTC
TRBJ2-5	TRBD2	TRBV10-1	-	CASSEAGSGRAQYF	TGCGCCAGCAGTGAGGCTGGTAGCGGGAGGGCCCAGTACTTC
TRBJ1-5	TRBD1	TRBV7-3	-	CASSVTGAMPRDQPQHF	TGTGCCAGCAGCGTAACAGGGGCGATGCCTAGAGATCAGCCCCAGCATTTT
TRBJ2-1	-	TRBV9	-	CASSVGDAYSYNEQFF	TGTGCCAGCAGCGTAGGGGACGCCTACTCCTACAATGAGCAGTTCTTC
TRBJ2-2	-	TRBV7-2	-	CASSLAPGGIGELFF	TGTGCCAGCAGCTTAGCCCCCGGGGGTATCGGGGAGCTGTTTTTT
TRBJ1-1	-	TRBV18	-	CASSPRSERMNTEAFF	TGTGCCAGCTCACCACGGTCAGAGAGAATGAACACTGAAGCTTTCTTT
TRBJ1-6	-	TRBV30	-	CASIGAINNSPLHF	TGTGCCTCCATCGGGGCTATCAATAATTCACCCCTCCACTTT
TRBJ2-7	-	TRBV28	few	CASSSRAPPRYEQYF	TGTGCCAGCAGTTCACGGGCTCCGCCCCGGTACGAGCAGTACTTC
TRBJ2-5	-	TRBV5-1	-	CASSSQGETQYF	TGCGCCAGCAGCTCTCAGGGAGAGACCCAGTACTTC
TRBJ2-7	TRBD1	TRBV25-1	-	CASSEYPTGRTYEQYF	TGTGCCAGCAGTGAATATCCGACAGGGAGAACCTACGAGCAGTACTTC
TRBJ2-1	-	TRBV4-1	-	CASTGGFRYNEQFF	TGCGCCAGCACGGGCGGGTTCCGCTACAATGAGCAGTTCTTC
TRBJ2-2	-	TRBV28	-	CASTLEGTGELFF	TGTGCCAGCACTCTAGAGGGGACCGGGGAGCTGTTTTTT
TRBJ2-1	-	TRBV15	once	CATSRDRQYNEQFF	TGTGCCACCAGCAGAGATAGGCAGTACAATGAGCAGTTCTTC
TRBJ2-7	TRBD2	TRBV27	few	CASSATSGRVLYEQYF	TGTGCCAGCAGTGCCACTAGCGGGAGGGTACTATACGAGCAGTACTTC
TRBJ2-7	-	TRBV10-3	-	CATLRGGSYEQYF	TGTGCCACACTCAGGGGAGGATCCTACGAGCAGTACTTC